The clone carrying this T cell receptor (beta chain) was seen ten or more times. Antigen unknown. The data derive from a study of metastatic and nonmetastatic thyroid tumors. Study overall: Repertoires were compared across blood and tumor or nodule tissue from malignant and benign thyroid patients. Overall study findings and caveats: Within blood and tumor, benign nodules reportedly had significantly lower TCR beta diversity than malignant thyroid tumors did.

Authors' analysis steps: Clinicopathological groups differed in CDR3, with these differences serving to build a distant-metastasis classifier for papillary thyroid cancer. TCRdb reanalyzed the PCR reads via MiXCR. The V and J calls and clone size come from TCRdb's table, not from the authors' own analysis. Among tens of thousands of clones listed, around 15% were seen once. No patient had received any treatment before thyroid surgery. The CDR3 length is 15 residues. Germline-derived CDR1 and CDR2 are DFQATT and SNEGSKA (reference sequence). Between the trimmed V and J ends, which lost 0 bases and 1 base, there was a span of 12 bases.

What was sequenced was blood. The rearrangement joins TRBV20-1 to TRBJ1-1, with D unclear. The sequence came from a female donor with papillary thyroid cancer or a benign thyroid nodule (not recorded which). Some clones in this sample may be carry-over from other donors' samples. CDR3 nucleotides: TGCAGTGCTAGAGATGGAGAACGCGCGAACACTGAAGCTTTCTTT. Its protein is CSARDGERANTEAFF.